The 21 T cell receptor beta chains listed next were all sequenced from one sample in a study of cytomegalovirus exposure and HLA in healthy donors. PCR involved 60 Vbeta and 13 Jbeta primers. Clones were sequenced by immunoSEQ multiplex PCR, and TCRdb holds only the in-frame ones, with some missing. Of about 140,000 clones in the sample, around 85% were seen once. The material sequenced was PBMCs. These receptors originate from a man aged 40-49 years in good health and CMV-seropositive.

The chain has TRBV5-6 and TRBJ2-7; D is tentatively TRBD1 or TRBD2 (6 bases each). The germline V gene has CDR1 SGHDT and CDR2 YYEEEE. The length of the CDR3 is 12 residues. V was pared by 4 bases and J by 11 bases, with 16 bases between. CDR3 nucleotides: TGTGCCAGCAGCCTGGGGGGCAGGTTTAAGTACTTC. This codes for CASSLGGRFKYF. The variable domain in full, completed from reference TRBV5-6 and TRBJ2-7, reads DAGVTQSPTHLIKTRGQQVTLRCSPKSGHDTVSWYQQALGQGPQFIFQYYEEEERQRGNFPDRFSGHQFPNYSSELNVNALLLGDSALYLCASSLGGRFKYFGPGTRLTVT.

The genes are TRBV5-1 and TRBJ1-4; D perhaps matches TRBD1 (5 bases). The V end lost 2 bases, the J end lost 4 bases, and 9 bases lay between the germline ends. The germline V gene encodes CDR1 SGHRS and CDR2 YFSETQ. There are 14 residues in the CDR3. CDR3 residues: CASSFPGYNEKLFF. The DNA for the CDR3 is TGCGCCAGCAGCTTTCCAGGGTATAATGAAAAACTGTTTTTT. The full variable domain, with the rest looked up from reference TRBV5-1 and TRBJ1-4, is KAGVTQTPRYLIKTRGQQVTLSCSPISGHRSVSWYQQTPGQGLQFLFEYFSETQRNKGNFPGRFSGRQFSNSRSEMNVSTLELGDSALYLCASSFPGYNEKLFFGSGTQLSVL.

This clone was observed a single time. The chain has TRBV19 and TRBJ1-1; possibly TRBD1 for D (6 bases). V lost 4 bases to trimming and J lost 5 bases, with 11 bases between them. The CDR3 extends over 13 amino acids. Germline lookup yields CDR1 LNHDA and CDR2 SQIVND (reference sequence). The CDR3 nucleotides are TGTGCCAGTAGTAACAGGGATGTGACTGAAGCTTTCTTT. Protein sequence: CASSNRDVTEAFF.

The chain has TRBV9 and TRBJ1-5; D call uncertain. The germline CDR1 and CDR2 sequences are SGDLS and YYNGEE. Trimming removed 0 bases at V and 4 bases at J, with 5 bases between. The CDR3 has 13 amino acids. CDR3 amino acids: CASSVGENQPQHF. The CDR3 DNA sequence: TGTGCCAGCAGCGTAGGGGAGAATCAGCCCCAGCATTTT.

Of note for this clone: One junction end does not reproduce the germline sequence, and a read error may be involved. V usage is TRBV7-9 and J usage is TRBJ1-2; maybe TRBD1 (6 bases). The CDR3 is 13 residues long. Germline V lookup: CDR1 SEHNR, CDR2 FQNEAQ (reference sequence). DNA of the CDR3: TGTTCCAGCCGGTTTTCAGGGGAAGATGGCTACACCTTC. Its protein is CSSRFSGEDGYTF.

This clone was recorded once. CDR3 in DNA: TGTGCCAGCAGCTATCCGGGTCAGAGCCAACAGCCCCAGCATTTT. Its translation is CASSYPGQSQQPQHF. This chain joins TRBV6-6 and TRBJ1-5; D call uncertain. The CDR3 loop spans 15 amino acids. The ends were cut back, 6 bases at V and 7 bases at J, with 19 bases in the middle. CDR1 MNHNY and CDR2 SVGAGI come from the germline V gene (reference sequence).

This chain links TRBV29-1 with TRBJ2-1; TRBD1 matches at 7 bases. This CDR3 comprises 14 residues. Germline lookup yields CDR1 SQVTM and CDR2 ANQGSEA. Trimming at V came to 7 bases and at J to 3 bases, leaving 9 bases not matched to a gene. The CDR3 nucleotides are TGCAGCGGGGTGGACAGGAGGAGCTACAATGAGCAGTTCTTC. The encoded protein is CSGVDRRSYNEQFF.

This clone was observed a few times. This rearrangement joins TRBV18 to TRBJ1-2; D unresolved. The CDR3 totals 15 residues. Germline lookup yields CDR1 KGHSH and CDR2 LQKENI. Between the trimmed V and J ends, which lost 3 bases and 3 bases, there was a span of 14 bases. The CDR3 DNA reads TGTGCCAGCTCACCGGTCGTGGCCGTGGACTATGGCTACACCTTC. Its translation is CASSPVVAVDYGYTF.

The V gene is TRBV5-6, the J gene TRBJ1-1, with no clear D. Germline assignment: CDR1 SGHDT and CDR2 YYEEEE. This CDR3 has 16 residues. V was pared by 4 bases and J by 5 bases, with 21 bases between. The CDR3 loop is CASSPILEPSYTEAFF. In DNA form, the CDR3 reads TGTGCCAGCAGCCCGATTTTAGAGCCCTCCTATACTGAAGCTTTCTTT.

Many counts were recorded for this clone. This same CDR3 is encoded by further DNA sequences in the sample. V gene TRBV5-1 combines with J gene TRBJ1-5; TRBD1 might be the D (5 bases). CDR3 length equals 13 residues. Trimming removed 2 bases from V and 5 bases from J, with 8 bases in between. Germline V gene sequence: CDR1 SGHRS, CDR2 YFSETQ. In nucleotides, the CDR3 is TGCGCCAGCAGCTTCGAAGGGGATCAGCCCCAGCATTTT. It yields the protein CASSFEGDQPQHF. Based on the CDR3 plus reference TRBV5-1 and TRBJ1-5, the full variable domain is KAGVTQTPRYLIKTRGQQVTLSCSPISGHRSVSWYQQTPGQGLQFLFEYFSETQRNKGNFPGRFSGRQFSNSRSEMNVSTLELGDSALYLCASSFEGDQPQHFGDGTRLSIL.

The gene calls are TRBV4-3 and TRBJ2-1; 10 bases agree with TRBD2. The CDR3 is 15 amino acids. Looked up from germline, CDR1 is LGHNA and CDR2 is YSLEER. V shed 2 bases and J 6 bases; nucleotides not matched to a gene: 4. CDR3 region: CASSQIAGGFNEQFF. For the CDR3, the DNA is TGCGCCAGCAGCCAAATAGCGGGGGGTTTCAATGAGCAGTTCTTC.

CDR3 loop: CASSQDPGVLSGNTIYF. DNA for the CDR3: TGCGCCAGCAGCCAAGACCCGGGGGTCCTCTCTGGAAACACCATATATTTT. V is TRBV4-3 and J is TRBJ1-3, with D maybe TRBD1 (5 bases). The length of the CDR3 is 17 residues. V was shortened by 0 bases and J by 0 bases, with 12 bases between the two germline ends. The V gene's germline CDR1 is LGHNA and CDR2 YSLEER.

The chain recombines TRBV7-9 with TRBJ1-2, with 12 bases matching TRBD1. The CDR3 runs to 19 residues. CDR1 and CDR2 (germline): SEHNR, FQNEAQ (reference sequence). The V segment lost 2 bases and the J segment 0 bases; nucleotides outside the gene matches: 10. The CDR3 sequence: CASSLLGQGARLTNYGYTF. The CDR3 DNA sequence: TGTGCCAGCAGCTTATTGGGACAGGGGGCGCGGCTGACTAACTATGGCTACACCTTC. The variable domain in full, completed from reference TRBV7-9 and TRBJ1-2, reads DTGVSQNPRHKITKRGQNVTFRCDPISEHNRLYWYRQTLGQGPEFLTYFQNEAQLEKSRLLSDRFSAERPKGSFSTLEIQRTEQGDSAMYLCASSLLGQGARLTNYGYTFGSGTRLTVV.

The chain joins TRBV10-3 to TRBJ1-1; 9 bases agree with TRBD1. With 6 bases clipped from V and 0 bases from J, the junction kept 5 bases outside the gene matches. The CDR3 loop spans 15 amino acids. CDR1 is ENHRY and CDR2 is SYGVKD in the germline V gene. CDR3 sequence reads: CAIRQGAIMNTEAFF. In nucleotides, the CDR3 is TGTGCCATCAGACAGGGGGCGATCATGAACACTGAAGCTTTCTTT.

Turning to this clone: The sample contains more than one DNA sequence encoding this CDR3. The gene calls are TRBV7-2 and TRBJ1-5; unclear D gene. Germline V gene sequence: CDR1 SGHTA, CDR2 FQGNSA. Between the trimmed V and J ends, which lost 3 bases and 4 bases, there was a span of 4 bases. The CDR3 loop spans 12 amino acids. CDR3 in amino acids: CASSFRNQPQHF. The CDR3 DNA reads as TGTGCCAGCAGCTTCAGAAATCAGCCCCAGCATTTT.

The gene calls are TRBV27 and TRBJ1-5; maybe TRBD1 (6 bases). The germline gives CDR1 MNHEY, CDR2 SMNVEV (reference sequence). V was pared by 7 bases and J by 6 bases, with 10 bases between. The CDR3 sequence is 12 residues long. Here the CDR3 reads CASKTGSQPQHF. Written as DNA, the CDR3 is TGTGCCAGCAAAACAGGGAGTCAGCCCCAGCATTTT.

The chain has TRBV5-6 and TRBJ2-2; 14 nucleotides agree with TRBD2. This CDR3 comprises 15 residues. Germline values: CDR1 SGHDT, CDR2 YYEEEE. J gave up 9 bases and V 4 bases, and 5 bases lay outside the gene matches. CDR3 sequence: CASSAGLAGVRELFF. The CDR3, as DNA: TGTGCCAGCAGCGCGGGACTAGCGGGAGTGAGGGAGCTGTTTTTT. The entire variable domain, with the rest obtained from reference TRBV5-6 and TRBJ2-2, is as follows: DAGVTQSPTHLIKTRGQQVTLRCSPKSGHDTVSWYQQALGQGPQFIFQYYEEEERQRGNFPDRFSGHQFPNYSSELNVNALLLGDSALYLCASSAGLAGVRELFFGEGSRLTVL.

This rearrangement joins TRBV7-2 to TRBJ2-5, with D hard to call. With 1 base removed from V and 2 bases from J, the gap between germline ends came to 5 bases. In germline, CDR1 is SGHTA, CDR2 FQGNSA. There are 13 residues in the CDR3. The CDR3 sequence: CASSLGAQETQYF. CDR3 nucleotide sequence: TGTGCCAGCAGCTTAGGGGCGCAAGAGACCCAGTACTTC.

V usage is TRBV27 and J usage is TRBJ1-2, with 7 bases matching TRBD1. V lost 7 bases and J lost 8; bases outside the gene matches: 13. The CDR3 has 14 amino acids. Per the germline V gene, CDR1 is MNHEY and CDR2 is SMNVEV (reference sequence). The DNA for the CDR3 is TGTGCCAGCACCCGGGACAGTTCATTCAGGGGCTACACCTTC. Residues: CASTRDSSFRGYTF.

The rearrangement uses TRBV7-9 and TRBJ2-1, with 7 bases fitting TRBD2. Trimming at V came to 5 bases and at J to 2 bases, leaving 9 bases not matched to a gene. CDR1 is SEHNR and CDR2 is FQNEAQ in the germline V gene (reference sequence). This CDR3 spans 16 amino acids. The CDR3 DNA reads TGTGCCAGCAGCCCTCAACTAGCGTCAACCTACAATGAGCAGTTCTTC. It specifies CASSPQLASTYNEQFF.

This clone was seen a single time. V and J are TRBV11-3 and TRBJ2-5, with no clear D. CDR3 length equals 13 residues. Germline-derived CDR1 and CDR2 are SGHNT and YENEEA. V lost 5 bases and J lost 5, with 12 bases in between. Here the CDR3 reads CASSPGSPETQYF. CDR3 DNA sequence: TGTGCCAGCAGCCCAGGCTCACCCGAGACCCAGTACTTC.